The T cell receptor (beta chain) described here comes from a study of T cell responses to AZD1222 COVID-19 vaccine. Study-wide results and limits: Donors, mostly white British, included more females; clonal diversity was possibly underestimated.

Only in-frame clones appear in the TCRdb table, and some are missing; sequencing was by immunoSEQ multiplex PCR. The table includes around 200,000 clones, around nine tenths detected once. This clone was observed once. Its antigen is undetermined. Second-dose schedules of about 4 or about 12 weeks were combined. Trimming left V 11 bases short and J 1 base short, with 20 bases between. CDR3 length equals 15 residues. Per the germline V gene, CDR1 is MNHEY and CDR2 is SMNVEV (reference sequence). The sequence derives from an adult who received the AZD1222 COVID-19 vaccine. The gene calls are TRBV27 and TRBJ1-2; D unclear. The sample consisted of peripheral blood, taken 28 days after the second AZD1222 dose. CDR3 protein: CASGRPRTDNYGYTF. For the CDR3, the DNA is TGTGCCTCGGGAAGACCGAGGACGGATAACTATGGCTACACCTTC.